Each of the 27 T cell receptor beta chains below was sequenced from the same sample in a study of CD8 T cells in ankylosing spondylitis. For these receptors, no antigen is known. General study findings and limits: Seven to nine highly homologous variants formed a TCR beta motif that appeared characteristic of ankylosing spondylitis blood.

TCRdb reanalysed the 5' RACE reads using MiXCR and keeps one entry per CDR3 protein. The top ten hold around 7% of the sample, which has approximately 540,000 distinct CDR3 sequences, approximately 12% seen once. Sequencing input: blood, either unsorted or a sorted T cell fraction (not recorded which). Source of these receptors: a male donor with ankylosing spondylitis.

This clonotype was observed many times. The J gene is TRBJ1-5, the V gene TRBV15; D is unclear. The CDR3 consists of 15 residues. V lost 1 base and J lost 0, with 7 bases in between. Germline CDR1 LNHNV, CDR2 YYDKDF (reference sequence). As DNA, the CDR3 is TGTGCCACCAGCAGAGCTGGGTATAGCAATCAGCCCCAGCATTTT. Its protein product is CATSRAGYSNQPQHF. The entire variable domain, with the rest obtained from reference TRBV15 and TRBJ1-5, is as follows: DAMVIQNPRYQVTQFGKPVTLSCSQTLNHNVMYWYQQKSSQAPKLLFHYYDKDFNNEADTPDNFQSRRPNTSFCFLDIRSPGLGDTAMYLCATSRAGYSNQPQHFGDGTRLSIL.

This clonotype appeared a few times. The chain is built from TRBV7-2 and TRBJ2-7, with TRBD2 identical over 7 bases. This CDR3 has 17 amino acids. Per the germline V gene, CDR1 is SGHTA and CDR2 is FQGNSA. Trimming removed 5 bases from V and 2 bases from J; junction bases left unmatched: 15. The CDR3 sequence is CASSLSRGDPIAYEQYF. CDR3 bases: TGTGCCAGCAGCCTTTCACGGGGGGACCCGATCGCCTACGAGCAGTACTTC.

This clonotype occurred a few times. The chain carries TRBV5-1 and TRBJ1-1; 7 nucleotides line up with TRBD1. This CDR3 has 16 residues. Germline CDR1 reads SGHRS; CDR2 reads YFSETQ. The V gene end was trimmed by 4 bases and the J gene end by 0 bases; junction bases not matched to a gene: 9. Here the CDR3 DNA reads TGCGCCAGCAGCCGTGGAGGGGGCCGATTGAACACTGAAGCTTTCTTT. It yields the protein CASSRGGGRLNTEAFF.

At least ten counts were recorded for this clonotype. The junction and the germline gene differ at one end; a read error may be behind it. The J gene is TRBJ2-1, the V gene TRBV12-3 or TRBV12-4; D is uncertain. This CDR3 region has 14 residues. The CDR3 region has the DNA TGCGCCAGCAGCTTGGGTGGGGCCTACAATGAGCAGTTCTTC. Encoded protein: CASSLGGAYNEQFF.

The V and J genes are TRBV20-1 and TRBJ2-5; 8 bases fit TRBD1. This CDR3 contains 14 residues. In germline, CDR1 is DFQATT, CDR2 SNEGSKA (reference sequence). V was pared by 6 bases and J by 2 bases, with 8 bases of the junction left unmatched. The chain's CDR3 is CSAPDRERQETQYF. DNA of the CDR3: TGCAGTGCCCCGGACAGGGAAAGGCAAGAGACCCAGTACTTC.

This clonotype was detected ten times or more. The chain links TRBV5-1 to TRBJ2-7; no clear D. The CDR3 has 13 amino acids. Trimming removed 3 bases from V and 4 bases from J, with 11 bases in between. Germline V gene lookup returns CDR1 SGHRS and CDR2 YFSETQ. CDR3 residues: CASSYGGGYEQYV. DNA of the CDR3: TGCGCCAGCAGCTACGGTGGTGGTTACGAGCAGTACGTC.

This sequence joins TRBV5-1 and TRBJ2-1; D not resolved. There are 15 residues in the CDR3. Trimming cost V 4 bases and J 0 bases, with 11 bases left between them. CDR1 SGHRS and CDR2 YFSETQ come from the germline V gene. CDR3 region: CASSPSHVSYNEQFF. The CDR3 coding sequence is TGCGCCAGCAGCCCATCCCATGTCTCCTACAATGAGCAGTTCTTC.

The chain carries TRBV9 and TRBJ1-1, with D tentatively TRBD1 (6 bases). Per germline, CDR1 SGDLS and CDR2 YYNGEE. Deletions cut 2 bases from V and 2 bases from J, with 10 bases between. The CDR3 spans 14 residues. The CDR3 loop is CASSVQQGNTEAFF. CDR3 sequence (DNA): TGTGCCAGCAGCGTTCAACAGGGCAACACTGAAGCTTTCTTT. The entire variable domain, with the rest obtained from reference TRBV9 and TRBJ1-1, is as follows: DSGVTQTPKHLITATGQRVTLRCSPRSGDLSVYWYQQSLDQGLQFLIQYYNGEERAKGNILERFSAQQFPDLHSELNLSSLELGDSALYFCASSVQQGNTEAFFGQGTRLTVV.

The chain uses TRBV29-1 and TRBJ2-3; D is undetermined. Trimming cost V 3 bases and J 0 bases, with 10 bases left between them. Germline loops: CDR1 SQVTM, CDR2 ANQGSEA. There are 14 residues in the CDR3. The CDR3 nucleotides are TGCAGCGTTGACAGGAGTGCTAGCACAGATACGCAGTATTTT. It encodes CSVDRSASTDTQYF.

The rearrangement joins TRBV11-2 to TRBJ2-1, with D maybe TRBD2 (6 bases). The CDR3 has 16 amino acids. With 1 base removed from V and 7 bases from J, the gap between germline ends came to 17 bases. Germline CDR1 is SGHAT and CDR2 is FQNNGV. CDR3 sequence reads: CASSLGWGERGNEQFF. CDR3 coding DNA: TGTGCCAGCAGCTTAGGGTGGGGGGAGAGGGGAAATGAGCAGTTCTTC.

There are many counts of this clonotype. The rearrangement uses TRBV4-2 and TRBJ2-1; 8 nucleotides match TRBD1. V dropped 4 bases and J dropped 5; count of bases not matched to a gene: 7. Per germline, CDR1 LGHNA and CDR2 YNFKEQ. This CDR3 comprises 15 residues. Here the CDR3 reads CASSPDRGPNNEQFF. The CDR3 coding sequence is TGTGCCAGCAGCCCAGACAGGGGACCGAACAATGAGCAGTTCTTC.

This clonotype was observed a few times. The rearrangement joins TRBV10-3 to TRBJ2-3; 10 nucleotides line up with TRBD2. There are 15 residues in the CDR3. The V gene end was trimmed by 4 bases and the J gene end by 4 bases; junction bases not matched to a gene: 5. Germline assignment: CDR1 ENHRY and CDR2 SYGVKD. DNA for the CDR3: TGTGCCATCAGTGGAACTAGCGGGGCCGCAGATACGCAGTATTTT. Translation: CAISGTSGAADTQYF.

This clonotype occurred once. The rearrangement joins TRBV11-1 to TRBJ2-1; TRBD2 matches at 7 bases. The ends lost 4 bases at V and 0 bases at J; junction bases unmatched: 18. CDR1 and CDR2 from the germline V gene are SGHAT and FQDESV (reference sequence). The CDR3 spans 20 residues. The CDR3 reads CASSSRLARAPVRSYNEQFF. The CDR3, as DNA: TGTGCCAGCAGCTCTAGACTAGCCCGAGCCCCTGTACGCTCCTACAATGAGCAGTTCTTC.

This clonotype appeared a few times. V usage is TRBV6-5 and J usage is TRBJ2-3; a possible D gene is TRBD2 (5 bases). CDR1 MNHEY and CDR2 SVGAGI come from the germline V gene. The V gene lost 0 bases and the J gene lost 5 bases, with 6 bases spanning the gap. CDR3 length: 13 amino acids. CDR3 nucleotide sequence: TGTGCCAGCAGTTACTCGAGGGAAGATACGCAGTATTTT. Translated: CASSYSREDTQYF.

This clonotype came up many times. The chain has TRBV12-3 or TRBV12-4 and TRBJ2-5; D is unclear. The CDR3 has 12 residues. With 3 bases removed from V and 5 bases from J, the gap between germline ends came to 7 bases. The CDR3, as DNA: TGTGCCAGCAGTTTGTTTGGCGAGACCCAGTACTTC. Translated, it gives CASSLFGETQYF.

This clonotype has only a few counts. The CDR3 DNA reads as TGCAGTGCGCAGGGGGCTAGCGGGAGATATCAAGAGACCCAGTACTTC. Its protein product is CSAQGASGRYQETQYF. This chain connects TRBV20-1 to TRBJ2-5; 10 bases match TRBD2. Germline V lookup: CDR1 DFQATT, CDR2 SNEGSKA (reference sequence). The CDR3 has 16 amino acids. Germline trimming cut 6 bases from V and 2 bases from J; bases unmatched to any gene: 12.

This clonotype was observed a handful of times. The chain joins TRBV11-1 to TRBJ2-1, with 10 bases identical to TRBD2. CDR1 is SGHAT, CDR2 FQDESV, per germline (reference sequence). The length of the CDR3 is 18 residues. V dropped 4 bases and J dropped 0; count of bases not matched to a gene: 9. CDR3 sequence: CASSSGLAIVGSYNEQFF. As DNA, the CDR3 is TGTGCCAGCAGCTCGGGACTAGCGATAGTAGGCTCCTACAATGAGCAGTTCTTC.

This chain uses TRBV20-1 with TRBJ2-1, with TRBD2 identical over 11 bases. The CDR3 has 17 amino acids. V lost 0 bases to trimming and J lost 6 bases; unmatched junction nucleotides: 10. Germline V gives CDR1 DFQATT, CDR2 SNEGSKA (reference sequence). The CDR3 here is CSARDPIAGGRVNEQFF. As DNA, the CDR3 is TGCAGTGCTAGAGATCCCATAGCGGGAGGGCGGGTCAATGAGCAGTTCTTC.

This clonotype has just a few counts. The V call is TRBV3-1, the J call TRBJ2-7; 9 bases are a match to TRBD1. CDR1 and CDR2 from the germline V gene are LGHDT and YNNKEL (reference sequence). The trim removed 4 bases at V and 0 bases at J, leaving 1 base unmatched. CDR3 length equals 14 residues. As DNA, the CDR3 is TGTGCCAGCAGCCGACAGGGGGACTCCTACGAGCAGTACTTC. It translates to CASSRQGDSYEQYF.

This chain links TRBV12-3 or TRBV12-4 with TRBJ2-1, with D uncertain. The CDR3 totals 16 residues. Trimming stripped 2 bases from V and 8 bases from J, with 19 bases between. This chain's CDR3 is CASSLNAFSDSHEQFF. In nucleotides, the CDR3 is TGTGCCAGCAGTTTAAACGCCTTCAGCGACTCCCATGAGCAGTTCTTC.

A note on this clonotype: Germline is not matched at one junction end, which may reflect a read error. The rearrangement joins TRBV7-8 to TRBJ2-7, with 7 bases matching TRBD2. Per the germline V gene, CDR1 is SGHVS and CDR2 is FQNEAQ. This CDR3 comprises 13 residues. The CDR3 here is CASSIAGNYEQYF. The CDR3 DNA reads TGTGCCAGCAGCATAGCGGGCAACTACGAGCAGTACTTC.

The chain uses TRBV28 and TRBJ2-7, with D perhaps matching TRBD1 (7 bases). V lost 4 bases and J 2 bases, leaving 12 bases between the germline ends. This CDR3 contains 14 residues. Germline-derived CDR1 and CDR2 are MDHEN and SYDVKM. CDR3 DNA sequence: TGTGCCAGCAGTTGGAGGGACAGACCCTACGAGCAGTACGTC. This translates into CASSWRDRPYEQYV.

This clonotype came up a few times. V usage is TRBV24-1 and J usage is TRBJ1-4; D is unclear. The CDR3 is 11 amino acids. The germline V gene has CDR1 KGHDR and CDR2 SFDVKD. Trimming shortened V by 3 bases and J by 8 bases, and 3 bases separated the two germline ends. CDR3: CATSDQEKLFF. The CDR3 nucleotides read TGTGCCACCAGTGATCAGGAAAAACTGTTTTTT.

This clonotype has more than one count but fewer than ten. The chain is built from TRBV2 and TRBJ1-5; 7 bases line up with TRBD1. CDR1 and CDR2 from the germline V gene are SNHLY and FYNNEI. The trim removed 1 base at V and 3 bases at J, leaving 6 bases unmatched. The CDR3 is 16 residues long. The CDR3 DNA sequence: TGTGCCAGCAGTGAAGTAGGGGGCCCGATCAATCAGCCCCAGCATTTT. Its protein is CASSEVGGPINQPQHF.

For the CDR3, the DNA is TGTGCCAGCAGCTTCATTAGCGCAGATACGCAGTATTTT. This gives the protein CASSFISADTQYF. This chain uses TRBV7-9 with TRBJ2-3; tentatively, D is TRBD2 (5 bases). Germline CDR1 and CDR2: SEHNR and FQNEAQ (reference sequence). There are 13 residues in the CDR3. Between the trimmed V and J ends, which lost 3 bases and 4 bases, there was a span of 8 bases.

The V call is TRBV18, the J call TRBJ2-7, with D possibly matching TRBD1 (5 bases). Germline V gene lookup returns CDR1 KGHSH and CDR2 LQKENI. V was cut by 3 bases and J by 0 bases, with 9 bases left in between. This CDR3 region has 14 residues. The CDR3 nucleotides read TGTGCCAGCTCACCGTTCAGGGACTCCTACGAGCAGTACGTC. Amino acids: CASSPFRDSYEQYV.

A few counts support this clonotype. The chain uses TRBV3-1 and TRBJ1-1, with D possibly TRBD1 on 6 matching bases. The CDR3 is 14 residues long. The germline V and J ends were trimmed by 3 bases and 0 bases, with 8 bases remaining between them. Germline V gene sequence: CDR1 LGHDT, CDR2 YNNKEL (reference sequence). Here the CDR3 reads CASSQGALNTEAFF. The CDR3 DNA reads TGTGCCAGCAGCCAGGGGGCACTGAACACTGAAGCTTTCTTT.